This TCR beta chain is drawn from a study of PD-L1 blockade in urothelial cancer. Study-level background: Of prior chemotherapy regimens, patients had received between 0 and 3. Blood drawn 3 weeks (second dose) and 6 weeks after treatment start was analyzed. Blood samples contained a median 141,255 T cells.

Trimming left V 5 bases short and J 0 bases short, with 11 bases between. Per the germline V gene, CDR1 is SGHAT and CDR2 is FQNNGV. The CDR3 runs to 14 residues. About this clone: Its antigen is still unknown.

Libraries were prepared by immunoSEQ multiplex PCR; TCRdb keeps only in-frame clonotypes and omits some of them. The sample contains about 88,000 clones, approximately 90% of which appear only once. General study findings and limits: Patients with below-median pretreatment blood clonality survived longer.

The chain joins TRBV11-2 to TRBJ2-7; tentatively, D is TRBD2 (5 bases). This receptor was identified in a man aged 60-69 years with urothelial cancer. Sample: PBMCs, taken around atezolizumab (anti-PD-L1) treatment. CDR3 amino acids: CASSAGLNSYEQYF. CDR3 bases: TGTGCCAGCAGCGCCGGACTGAACTCCTACGAGCAGTACTTC.